The sequence of this T cell receptor beta chain was determined in a study of shared clonotypes between healthy human individuals. The study ran the assay at deep level. TCRdb keeps only in-frame clones here, not all; method: immunoSEQ multiplex PCR. In the table there are 1,400,000 or so clones, around 98.5% of which are singletons. CD4+ cells underwent separation, giving CD45RA+ naive and CD45RA-negative memory subsets. The CDR3 is 15 residues long. Germline CDR1 reads MDHEN; CDR2 reads SYDVKM. The V end lost 10 bases, the J end lost 1 base, and 18 bases lay between the germline ends. The chain carries TRBV28 and TRBJ2-3, with D perhaps being TRBD1 or TRBD2 (6 bases each). Sequencing used naive CD4+ T cells sorted from blood. Subset denoted: CD45RA+ positively selected. The sequence came from a man under 40 in good health. The CDR3 DNA reads TGTGCCACCCGAGGGGGGCGGTTCGGCACAGATACGCAGTATTTT. Translated, it gives CATRGGRFGTDTQYF.